Each of the 32 T cell receptor beta chains below was sequenced from the same sample in a study of blood T cell repertoires in COVID-19. Sequencing used immunoSEQ multiplex PCR; TCRdb keeps in-frame clones, though not all of them. The repertoire holds some 330,000 clones, with approximately 92% as singletons. Sequenced material: PBMCs or T cells enriched from blood (not recorded which). These receptors came from a woman in her twenties or thirties who had recovered from COVID-19.

The chain uses TRBV4-1 and TRBJ1-6; TRBD1 aligns across 8 bases. Germline-derived CDR1 and CDR2 are MGHRA and YSYEKL. This CDR3 has 14 residues. V lost 4 bases, J lost 10 bases, and 6 bases stayed unmatched. The CDR3 nucleotides are TGCGCCAGCAGCCCGGACAGGGTATACTCACCCCTCCACTTT. Translation: CASSPDRVYSPLHF.

The chain has TRBV7-2 and TRBJ2-3; no definite D call. V was trimmed by 2 bases and J by 5 bases, leaving 8 bases between them. The CDR3 is 13 residues long. CDR1 is SGHTA, CDR2 FQGNSA, per germline. CDR3 nucleotide sequence: TGTGCCAGCAGCTTATTGCGGCGAGATACGCAGTATTTT. Translated: CASSLLRRDTQYF.

The rearrangement joins TRBV19 to TRBJ2-2; D is uncertain. CDR3 length: 15 residues. With 8 bases removed from V and 0 bases from J, the gap between germline ends came to 13 bases. Germline V gene lookup returns CDR1 LNHDA and CDR2 SQIVND (reference sequence). CDR3 DNA: TGTGCCAGTGTCCGTGGCCTAGCGAACACCGGGGAGCTGTTTTTT. Its protein product is CASVRGLANTGELFF.

The chain couples TRBV5-6 to TRBJ1-1; TRBD1 might be the D (5 bases). There are 16 residues in the CDR3. Trimming left V 3 bases short and J 5 bases short, with 20 bases between. Per germline, CDR1 SGHDT and CDR2 YYEEEE. The CDR3 DNA is TGTGCCAGCAGCTCCCCCACGCGGGGGTCGGGGACTGAAGCTTTCTTT. This sequence encodes CASSSPTRGSGTEAFF.

This chain uses TRBV7-3 with TRBJ2-3, with TRBD2 as a possible D gene (5 bases). This CDR3 spans 17 amino acids. Germline CDR1 SGHTA, CDR2 FQGTGA. V shed 2 bases and J shed 6 bases, with 21 bases lying between them. CDR3 nucleotides: TGTGCCAGCAGCTTAGGCGTCAGGCTGCATGGAGGCGATACGCAGTATTTT. Translating it yields CASSLGVRLHGGDTQYF.

This clone was seen once. The V gene is TRBV7-9, the J gene TRBJ2-7, with 7 bases lining up with TRBD1. Germline CDR1 and CDR2: SEHNR and FQNEAQ (reference sequence). CDR3 length equals 15 residues. J gave up 2 bases and V 5 bases, and 9 bases lay outside the gene matches. CDR3 in amino acids: CASSRSPGQAYEQYF. The CDR3 bases are TGTGCCAGCAGCCGAAGCCCTGGACAGGCCTACGAGCAGTACTTC.

The chain recombines TRBV28 with TRBJ2-2; 11 bases are shared with TRBD2. Germline loops: CDR1 MDHEN, CDR2 SYDVKM. The CDR3 has 16 amino acids. V trimming: 6 bases; J trimming: 7 bases; junction bases outside the gene matches: 10. The CDR3 nucleotides read TGTGCCAGCAGGCCCTTGACTAGCGGGAAGGTCGGGGAGCTGTTTTTT. It encodes CASRPLTSGKVGELFF.

CDR3 DNA: TGTGCCAGCAGCCCCGTCGGGGGAAGGGAGACCCAGTACTTC. Its protein product is CASSPVGGRETQYF. The chain carries TRBV7-2 and TRBJ2-5; weak D call: TRBD2 (6 bases). V was shortened by 5 bases and J by 5 bases, with 15 bases between the two germline ends. The CDR3 loop spans 14 amino acids. Germline V gives CDR1 SGHTA, CDR2 FQGNSA.

V gene TRBV12-3 or TRBV12-4 combines with J gene TRBJ1-6; D possibly corresponds to TRBD1 (6 bases). Trimming took off 6 bases at V and 10 bases at J, with 10 bases between the two ends. This CDR3 region has 12 residues. CDR3 protein: CASSRGKSPLHF. In DNA form, the CDR3 reads TGTGCCAGCAGCAGGGGAAAGTCACCCCTCCACTTT.

The rearrangement joins TRBV10-3 to TRBJ2-7; D perhaps matches TRBD1 (6 bases). The CDR3 totals 14 residues. Trimming left V 3 bases short and J 9 bases short, with 18 bases between. Per germline, CDR1 ENHRY and CDR2 SYGVKD. CDR3 DNA: TGTGCCATCAGTGAAGGGGACACCCACTGGGGGCAGTACTTC. This translates into CAISEGDTHWGQYF.

The chain carries TRBV30 and TRBJ1-2, with a weak D call TRBD1 (5 bases). Deletions cut 2 bases from V and 8 bases from J, with 12 bases between. The CDR3 length is 12 residues. Germline V lookup: CDR1 GTSNPN, CDR2 SVGIG (reference sequence). The CDR3 DNA reads as TGTGCCTGGAGTTCGGGGGAACGGGGCTACACCTTC. Translated, it gives CAWSSGERGYTF.

The chain employs TRBV28 and TRBJ1-6, with D possibly matching TRBD1 (6 bases). CDR1 is MDHEN and CDR2 is SYDVKM in the germline V gene. The V and J ends lost 2 bases and 6 bases respectively, with 20 bases between them. This CDR3 region has 18 residues. The CDR3 nucleotides are TGTGCCAGCAGTTTAAAGAGGGGGTCTGGTCTGGTTAATTCACCCCTCCACTTT. Translating it yields CASSLKRGSGLVNSPLHF.

This chain joins TRBV7-9 and TRBJ2-7; 7 bases match TRBD1. Germline CDR1 SEHNR, CDR2 FQNEAQ (reference sequence). V was pared by 4 bases and J by 0 bases, with 3 bases of the junction left unmatched. This CDR3 comprises 14 residues. DNA for the CDR3: TGTGCCAGCAGCTACACAGGGGTCTCCTACGAGCAGTACTTC. Its translation is CASSYTGVSYEQYF.

The chain joins TRBV7-9 to TRBJ1-6; D is possibly TRBD1 (5 bases). The V gene's germline CDR1 is SEHNR and CDR2 FQNEAQ (reference sequence). The CDR3 runs to 18 residues. V was shortened by 0 bases and J by 7 bases, with 19 bases between the two germline ends. The CDR3 nucleotides are TGTGCCAGCAGCTTAGCGACGTTTCAGGGAAGTAGAAATTCACCCCTCCACTTT. Translating gives CASSLATFQGSRNSPLHF.

The chain recombines TRBV27 with TRBJ2-1; 9 nucleotides agree with TRBD1. The germline V gene has CDR1 MNHEY and CDR2 SMNVEV (reference sequence). The V and J ends lost 4 bases and 7 bases, in that order; junction bases with no gene match: 11. The CDR3 is made up of 16 amino acids. The CDR3 loop reads CASSSPWGQGRNEQFF. For the CDR3, the DNA is TGTGCCAGCAGTTCCCCATGGGGACAGGGCCGGAATGAGCAGTTCTTC.

This CDR3 is CASSPIGENTEAFF. For the CDR3, the DNA is TGTGCCAGCTCACCAATAGGAGAGAACACTGAAGCTTTCTTT. The chain recombines TRBV18 with TRBJ1-1; D gene unclear. The V gene's germline CDR1 is KGHSH and CDR2 LQKENI. The germline V and J ends were trimmed by 2 bases and 1 base, with 8 bases remaining between them. CDR3 length: 14 amino acids.

This chain connects TRBV15 to TRBJ1-2, with 9 bases aligning to TRBD1. Germline assignment: CDR1 LNHNV and CDR2 YYDKDF (reference sequence). This CDR3 contains 15 residues. Trimming cost V 3 bases and J 7 bases; bases outside gene matches: 9. CDR3 residues: CATSRDTGGLGGYTF. The CDR3 DNA reads TGTGCCACCAGCAGGGATACAGGGGGCCTTGGTGGCTACACCTTC. The full variable domain, its missing parts supplied by reference TRBV15 and TRBJ1-2, is DAMVIQNPRYQVTQFGKPVTLSCSQTLNHNVMYWYQQKSSQAPKLLFHYYDKDFNNEADTPDNFQSRRPNTSFCFLDIRSPGLGDTAMYLCATSRDTGGLGGYTFGSGTRLTVV.

The chain carries TRBV15 and TRBJ2-7, with TRBD2 matching 8 bases. The germline CDR1 and CDR2 sequences are LNHNV and YYDKDF (reference sequence). The CDR3 is 19 residues long. The J segment lost 7 bases and the V segment lost 0 bases, leaving 20 bases of the junction unmatched. As DNA, the CDR3 is TGTGCCACCAGCAGAGAAGCGGTATACTGGTCAGCGGGAGTCGAGGAGCAGTACTTC. Its translation is CATSREAVYWSAGVEEQYF. Filled out from reference TRBV15 and TRBJ2-7, the complete variable domain reads DAMVIQNPRYQVTQFGKPVTLSCSQTLNHNVMYWYQQKSSQAPKLLFHYYDKDFNNEADTPDNFQSRRPNTSFCFLDIRSPGLGDTAMYLCATSREAVYWSAGVEEQYFGPGTRLTVT.

The chain combines TRBV7-9 with TRBJ2-7, with D possibly being TRBD1 (6 bases). Trimming took off 8 bases at V and 6 bases at J, with 14 bases between the two ends. This CDR3 has 12 residues. Germline loops: CDR1 SEHNR, CDR2 FQNEAQ (reference sequence). CDR3 sequence reads: CASGQNRAEQYF. Here the CDR3 DNA reads TGTGCCAGCGGACAAAACAGGGCCGAGCAGTACTTC.

The J gene is TRBJ2-3, the V gene TRBV10-3; 9 nucleotides agree with TRBD2. V dropped 7 bases and J dropped 2; count of bases not matched to a gene: 13. Germline lookup yields CDR1 ENHRY and CDR2 SYGVKD. The CDR3 runs to 17 residues. This CDR3 is CAIKGSAGGRSTDTQYF. The CDR3 coding sequence is TGTGCCATCAAGGGCAGCGCGGGAGGGCGCTCCACAGATACGCAGTATTTT.

The gene calls are TRBV4-1 and TRBJ1-1; 9 bases line up with TRBD1. This CDR3 comprises 13 residues. From germline, CDR1 is MGHRA and CDR2 YSYEKL. Unmatched junction bases numbered 1, after V lost 3 bases and J lost 5 bases. CDR3 nucleotide sequence: TGCGCCAGCAGCCACGGGACAGGGACTGAAGCTTTCTTT. It translates to CASSHGTGTEAFF.

The chain uses TRBV4-3 and TRBJ2-2; unclear D gene. V was cut by 2 bases and J by 8 bases, with 3 bases left in between. Germline loops: CDR1 LGHNA, CDR2 YSLEER. The CDR3 spans 11 residues. This CDR3 is CASSQLGELFF. CDR3 nucleotides: TGCGCCAGCAGCCAACTTGGGGAGCTGTTTTTT.

This chain uses TRBV28 with TRBJ1-2, with D perhaps TRBD1 (5 bases). Germline V gives CDR1 MDHEN, CDR2 SYDVKM. V lost 4 bases, J lost 0 bases, and 15 bases lay in between. This CDR3 has 16 residues. CDR3 sequence: CASSSTRRGANYGYTF. The CDR3 coding sequence is TGTGCCAGCAGTTCGACCCGGAGGGGTGCTAACTATGGCTACACCTTC.

The chain joins TRBV19 to TRBJ1-5; a weak D match, TRBD1 (5 bases). Trimming removed 3 bases at V and 1 base at J, with 7 bases between. CDR1 is LNHDA, CDR2 SQIVND, per germline (reference sequence). This CDR3 is 14 amino acids long. The CDR3 loop reads CASSMGGSNQPQHF. CDR3 sequence (DNA): TGTGCCAGTAGTATGGGGGGGAGCAATCAGCCCCAGCATTTT.

V and J are TRBV28 and TRBJ2-5, with TRBD2 matching 8 bases. The CDR3 is 14 residues long. Germline V gene sequence: CDR1 MDHEN, CDR2 SYDVKM. V lost 2 bases and J lost 2; bases outside the gene matches: 1. CDR3 sequence: CASSLGGRQETQYF. CDR3 DNA: TGTGCCAGCAGTTTAGGCGGGAGGCAAGAGACCCAGTACTTC.

This clone appeared a few times. This sequence joins TRBV4-2 and TRBJ2-7; 12 positions match TRBD2. With V trimmed by 0 bases and J by 3 bases, 3 bases remained unmatched. CDR1 LGHNA and CDR2 YNFKEQ come from the germline V gene. CDR3 length: 16 amino acids. CDR3 coding DNA: TGTGCCAGCAGCCAAGAAGCGACTAGCGGGAGCTACGAGCAGTACTTC. Its translation is CASSQEATSGSYEQYF.

V usage is TRBV11-2 and J usage is TRBJ2-1, with 7 positions matching TRBD1. Looked up from germline, CDR1 is SGHAT and CDR2 is FQNNGV. After removal of 3 bases from V and 5 bases from J, the junction contained 4 bases not matched to a gene. The CDR3 covers 14 residues. CDR3 DNA: TGTGCCAGCAGCTTGTGGGACAGAAACAATGAGCAGTTCTTC. Its translation: CASSLWDRNNEQFF.

The rearrangement links TRBV29-1 to TRBJ1-1; weak D call: TRBD1 (6 bases). The CDR3 extends over 14 amino acids. Looked up from germline, CDR1 is SQVTM and CDR2 is ANQGSEA. V was pared by 3 bases and J by 1 base, with 12 bases between. The CDR3 DNA sequence: TGCAGCGTTGATACAGGGAAAAAGAACACTGAAGCTTTCTTT. The encoded protein is CSVDTGKKNTEAFF.

The chain uses TRBV19 and TRBJ2-1; 8 bases agree with TRBD1. The CDR3 runs 17 residues. With 4 bases clipped from V and 8 bases from J, the junction kept 16 bases outside the gene matches. Looked up from germline, CDR1 is LNHDA and CDR2 is SQIVND (reference sequence). The CDR3 region is CASSKRTGIGFPHEQFF. The CDR3 DNA sequence: TGTGCCAGTAGTAAACGGACAGGGATTGGTTTTCCGCATGAGCAGTTCTTC.

This clone was counted a single time. This rearrangement joins TRBV24-1 to TRBJ2-4; D might be TRBD1 (8 bases). The germline V gene has CDR1 KGHDR and CDR2 SFDVKD. CDR3 length: 15 amino acids. V gave up 3 bases and J gave up 4 bases, with 12 bases separating them. The CDR3 loop reads CATSDLQGGKNIQYF. CDR3 in DNA: TGTGCCACCAGTGATCTACAGGGGGGGAAAAACATTCAGTACTTC.

The chain has TRBV2 and TRBJ2-6; D remains ambiguous. Trimming took off 4 bases at V and 2 bases at J, with 6 bases between the two ends. Per germline, CDR1 SNHLY and CDR2 FYNNEI. The CDR3 runs to 14 residues. This chain's CDR3 is CASSGRTGANVLTF. For the CDR3, the DNA is TGTGCCAGCAGTGGCAGAACTGGGGCCAACGTCCTGACTTTC.

V gene TRBV6-5 combines with J gene TRBJ2-7; the match to TRBD2 covers 7 bases. This CDR3 contains 15 residues. V dropped 0 bases and J dropped 6; count of bases not matched to a gene: 8. Germline lookup yields CDR1 MNHEY and CDR2 SVGAGI. CDR3: CASSYSERGSAEQYF. As DNA, the CDR3 is TGTGCCAGCAGTTACTCGGAGCGGGGATCCGCCGAGCAGTACTTC.